The entry below describes one TCR beta chain. This entry belongs to a study of T cells in Graves' hyperthyroidism and ophthalmopathy. The source material, RNA transcripts, was used to amplify TCR beta CDR3 regions. When the TCR CDR3 underwent first-round RT-PCR, the HTBI primer set was used. TCRdb processed the multiplex PCR reads anew with MiXCR; each CDR3 protein has one entry. The table includes 350,000 or so distinct CDR3 sequences, approximately 22% detected once. CDR3 size: 15 residues. Deletions cut 0 bases from V and 0 bases from J, with 9 bases between. Germline values: CDR1 PRHDT, CDR2 FYEKMQ (reference sequence). A patient was excluded if there was uncontrolled infection, other autoimmune disease, pregnancy or lactation. Diagnosing involved the use of clinical symptoms, serum thyroxine and TRAb, thyroid ultrasound and orbital computed tomography.

This receptor was obtained from a woman aged 50 to 65 with Graves' hyperthyroidism. The sequencing sample was made of blood. The V gene is TRBV13, the J gene TRBJ2-7, with D possibly being TRBD2 (6 bases). DNA for the CDR3: TGTGCCAGCAGCTTAGGGGGACTCCCCTCCTACGAGCAGTACTTC. This sequence encodes CASSLGGLPSYEQYF.